This T cell receptor beta chain was obtained from a study of tumor-infiltrating lymphocytes in primary liver carcinoma. Study-wide background: Each sample had roughly 3.65 to 8 million productive TCRbeta reads regardless of tissue type. Study results and caveats: Paired tumor-adjacent and tumor-blood samples overlapped less than tumor region pairs did.

Germline DNA was also extracted, with blood RNA taken from unsorted whole blood. Researchers reported drawing approximately 3.6 milliliters of peripheral blood before surgery. Regarding this clonotype: Its antigen is as yet unknown.

From approximately 0.5 ug of total RNA, TCR beta-specific cDNA was reverse-transcribed using a constant-region primer. Three-round nested multiplex PCR performed with slightly modified ARM-PCR produced the TCR beta libraries. Primers for the first two PCR rounds were TRBV1-TRBV30 forward primers and a C-beta reverse primer (roughly 10 cycles per round). TCRdb re-called the multiplex PCR reads with MiXCR, one entry per CDR3 protein. Counted here are fewer than 400,000 distinct CDR3 sequences, 65% occurring once; the ten biggest clones make up around 9.5%. The V gene's germline CDR1 is MDHEN and CDR2 SYDVKM. The V gene lost 2 bases and the J gene lost 4 bases, with 14 bases spanning the gap. The CDR3 consists of 15 residues.

The chain uses TRBV28 and TRBJ1-2, with D hard to call. The sample was peripheral blood. The origin of this receptor is a man aged 35 to 55 with primary liver carcinoma and hepatitis B virus infection. The CDR3 region has the DNA TGTGCCAGCAGTTTAGCTGGGATAGCGTCCTATGGCTACACCTTC. Amino acid sequence: CASSLAGIASYGYTF.